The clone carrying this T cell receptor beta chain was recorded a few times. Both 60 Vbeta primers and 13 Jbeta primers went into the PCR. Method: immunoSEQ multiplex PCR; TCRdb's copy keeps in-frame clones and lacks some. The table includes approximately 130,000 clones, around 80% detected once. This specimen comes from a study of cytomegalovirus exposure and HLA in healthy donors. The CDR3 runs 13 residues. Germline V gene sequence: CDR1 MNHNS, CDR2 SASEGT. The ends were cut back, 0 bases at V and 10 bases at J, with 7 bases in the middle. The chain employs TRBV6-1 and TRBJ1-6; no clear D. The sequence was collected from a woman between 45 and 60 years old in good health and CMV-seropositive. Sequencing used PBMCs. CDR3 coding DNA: TGTGCCAGCAGTGAAGCGGTTCAGTCACCCCTCCACTTT. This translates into CASSEAVQSPLHF.